The subject of this entry is one T cell receptor beta chain. What antigen it recognizes has not been identified. Qualities for individual bases were not recorded, and no much larger clone is one base off. This entry comes from a study of radiation and T cells in renal cell carcinoma (dated by TCRdb to the early 2020s). Study-wide context: In total, 53 samples underwent TCR beta sequencing: about 25 tumors plus 27 peripheral blood samples. The final blood draw took place at 4 weeks after radiation, the same time as nephrectomy. In the 55 or so samples combined, 4,016,671 unique CDR3 nucleotide sequences were found, encoding 3,000,000 or so unique CDR3 amino acid sequences.

TCR beta libraries were generated from genomic DNA with the immunoSEQ kit, following the manufacturer's recommendations. For library preparation, a first multiplex PCR was performed with proprietary primers, followed by a second PCR in which unique barcodes were added, and bead cleanups were performed after each round. Each sample batch included a kit-provided positive control reaction and a negative control reaction. The final libraries were assessed on an Agilent 4200 TapeStation D1000 ScreenTape, pooled by volume, and quantified by qPCR. Sequencing was performed on an Illumina NextSeq500 with a MidOutput 150-cycle cartridge, and 156 Read1 and 15 Index1 cycles were run with kit custom primers. The pooled library was loaded at approximately 1 pM, with a roughly 19% PhiX control spiked in. The paper's processing steps were these. The vendor-processed data were analyzed in R, and a clonotype was defined as all T cells that share the same CDR3 nucleotide sequence. For clone abundance analyses, frequencies were normalized to the 10,000 most abundant clones in each sample. Public T cell clones, averaging fewer than five per sample, were removed before analysis. Tumor-enriched clonotypes and baseline blood-enriched clonotypes were defined as those with an abundance difference of at least 32-fold between compartments. A beta-binomial differential abundance model was used to identify clonotypes that expanded or contracted between blood time points. Tumor-blood repertoire similarity was measured with the Baroni-Urbani and Buser coefficient, and group comparisons used two-tailed Wilcoxon tests in R. Not all clones reach the TCRdb copy of this immuneACCESS table, which keeps in-frame sequences only. Checked studies attribute under half of the gap to unresolved V genes and leave the rest unexplained. The D gene and trimming were derived from the DNA, and the V and J assignments and clone size from that table. Across this sample there are 65,000 or so clones, with roughly 80% seen only once. The leading ten clones occupy more than 6.5% of the sample.

The CDR3, cysteine through phenylalanine, is 15 amino acids long. This entry keeps only the CDR3 DNA: 45 bases, framed from base 1. CDR1 and CDR2, looked up from the germline V gene (reference sequence), are LNHDA and SQIVND. Trimming at the junction amounts to 2 bases on V and 5 bases on J, and the germline ends lie 12 bases apart. The time point label, read with the paper, signifies: blood 4 weeks post-SBRT, at nephrectomy. Reading the label with the study, this specimen's treatment or condition is: 15 Gy SBRT to primary tumor, nephrectomy 4 weeks later. The samples were obtained from a clinical trial, where primary renal cell carcinomas were treated with 15 Gy stereotactic body radiation therapy and then removed by nephrectomy 4 weeks afterward. To track tumor-enriched clonotypes, serial peripheral blood was sampled from radiation-treated patients at baseline and at 2 weeks and 4 weeks after SBRT. Renal cell carcinoma with clear cell pathology was present in all patients. The QIAamp DNA Blood Mini Kit (Qiagen) was used to prepare genomic DNA for TCR sequencing. Samples were included in the analyses only if all quality control checks were passed.

What the study reported, not specific to this receptor: Because pretreatment tumor biopsies were not available, the baseline intratumoral presence of clonotypes could not be determined. Top tumor clonotypes rose in blood from baseline to 2 weeks post-radiation, then contracted by 4 weeks, suggesting transient expansion of tumor-resident clones. The single-armed trial design could not address effects of radiation dose or scheduling on the TCR repertoire. Dynamics of the blood repertoire were not tracked past 4 weeks after treatment.

The source was blood, collected from a patient whose treatment included radiotherapy and nephrectomy. This sequence uses TRBV19 and TRBJ1-4; TRBD1 is possibly the D segment (5 matching bases). The clonotype originates from a man aged 55 to 70 with renal cell carcinoma. The CDR3 region: CASSIRRQNNEKLFF. The nucleotide sequence is TGTGCCAGTAGTATACGTCGACAGAACAATGAAAAACTGTTTTTT.